The 4 T cell receptor beta chains listed next were all sequenced from one sample in a study of T-cell memory formation after mild COVID-19. TCRdb independently ran MiXCR on the 5' RACE reads; one entry per CDR3 protein. The table has a few hundred thousand distinct CDR3 sequences, less than 9.5% seen once; the top ten hold 22%. Sequencing input: PBMCs or a T cell subset sorted from them (not recorded which). These receptors all come from a man between 18 and 29 years old who had mild COVID-19 (a few samples of this study predate the infection). Cell type and time point are not known.

The rearrangement uses TRBV29-1 and TRBJ1-1; TRBD1 matches 8 bases. Trimming removed 1 base from V and 2 bases from J; junction bases left unmatched: 6. Germline loops: CDR1 SQVTM, CDR2 ANQGSEA. This CDR3 contains 15 residues. CDR3 loop: CSVEGGRGQNTEAFF. CDR3 sequence (DNA): TGCAGCGTTGAAGGGGGCAGGGGGCAAAACACTGAAGCTTTCTTT.

This clonotype was counted at least ten times. This CDR3 is CASSAPHTQYF. The CDR3 bases are TGTGCCAGCAGCGCCCCTCATACGCAGTATTTT. The J gene is TRBJ2-3, the V gene TRBV28, with no clear D. Trimming stripped 6 bases from V and 7 bases from J, with 8 bases between. Germline values: CDR1 MDHEN, CDR2 SYDVKM. The CDR3 contains 11 residues.

This clonotype has only a few counts. J is TRBJ2-1 and V is TRBV5-4, with D perhaps TRBD1 (6 bases). Trimming shortened V by 4 bases and J by 0 bases, and 11 bases separated the two germline ends. This CDR3 comprises 15 residues. CDR1 is SGHNT and CDR2 is YYREEE in the germline V gene (reference sequence). CDR3 sequence reads: CASSPGTRSYNEQFF. The CDR3 nucleotides read TGTGCCAGCAGCCCCGGGACACGCTCCTACAATGAGCAGTTCTTC. Full variable domain (missing parts from reference TRBV5-4 and TRBJ2-1): ETGVTQSPTHLIKTRGQQVTLRCSSQSGHNTVSWYQQALGQGPQFIFQYYREEENGRGNFPPRFSGLQFPNYSSELNVNALELDDSALYLCASSPGTRSYNEQFFGPGTRLTVL.

This clonotype was seen a handful of times. The J gene is TRBJ1-2, the V gene TRBV6-1, with D perhaps TRBD1 (5 bases). The germline V gene has CDR1 MNHNS and CDR2 SASEGT. The CDR3 covers 13 residues. With 6 bases removed from V and 3 bases from J, the gap between germline ends came to 11 bases. The CDR3: CASREQTDYGYTF. The DNA for the CDR3 is TGTGCCAGCAGGGAACAGACAGACTATGGCTACACCTTC.